The entry that follows covers one TCR beta chain sequence. Trimming removed 5 bases at V and 7 bases at J, with 14 bases between. The CDR3 is made up of 14 amino acids. CDR1 and CDR2 from the germline V gene are SGHVS and FNYEAQ. These data are taken from a study of control samples from healthy donors and cancer patients. Libraries were prepared by immunoSEQ multiplex PCR; TCRdb keeps only in-frame clonotypes and omits some of them. The sample records 90,000 or so clones, about 85% being singletons. This sequence was found in a woman in her 50s in good health. Sequencing was performed on blood. The rearrangement uses TRBV7-6 and TRBJ2-2; possibly TRBD1 for D (6 bases). The CDR3 bases are TGTGCCAGCAGCCTAAAACAGGGAAACGGGGAGCTGTTTTTT. Translated, it gives CASSLKQGNGELFF.